Shown below are 14 T cell receptor beta chains from a single sample sequenced in a study of shared clonotypes between healthy human individuals. Sequencing was performed with immunoSEQ multiplex PCR; in TCRdb, only in-frame clones are kept and a portion is missing. The sample includes approximately 2.5 million clones, roughly 92% seen only once; the top ten take around 0.14%. Source material: naive CD4+ T cells sorted from blood. The subset here: CD45RA+ positively selected. Source of these receptors: a man younger than 35 in good health.

This chain joins TRBV28 and TRBJ2-1; TRBD1 matches at 9 bases. The CDR3 is 16 residues long. V shed 6 bases and J 10 bases; nucleotides not matched to a gene: 16. Germline V gene lookup returns CDR1 MDHEN and CDR2 SYDVKM. CDR3 in amino acids: CASSSSGTGKGGEQFF. CDR3 coding DNA: TGTGCCAGCAGCAGCTCCGGGACAGGGAAAGGAGGCGAGCAGTTCTTC.

The chain couples TRBV6-1 to TRBJ2-7, with D possibly being TRBD2 (5 bases). This CDR3 region has 14 residues. Per the germline V gene, CDR1 is MNHNS and CDR2 is SASEGT. Trimming stripped 4 bases from V and 3 bases from J, with 13 bases between. The DNA of the CDR3 is TGTGCCAGCAGTGCGTTCCTGGCGGGCTACGAGCAGTACTTC. It translates to CASSAFLAGYEQYF.

This clone occurred once. The chain carries TRBV7-9 and TRBJ1-2, with 7 bases fitting TRBD1. Germline V gene data show CDR1 as SEHNR and CDR2 as FQNEAQ (reference sequence). J was trimmed by 10 bases and V by 4 bases; bases with no gene match: 3. This CDR3 contains 11 residues. The chain's CDR3 is CASSSGQIYTF. As DNA, the CDR3 is TGTGCCAGCAGCTCGGGACAGATCTACACCTTC.

A remark on this clone: Other DNA sequences in the same sample also yield this CDR3. The rearrangement joins TRBV11-2 to TRBJ1-5, with D uncertain. The V end was cut by 1 base, the J end by 7 bases, with 8 bases between. The CDR3 covers 13 residues. In germline, CDR1 is SGHAT, CDR2 FQNNGV. The CDR3 reads CASSLGGGQPQHF. CDR3 bases: TGTGCCAGCAGCTTAGGAGGAGGCCAGCCCCAGCATTTT.

The DNA of the CDR3 is TGCGCCAGCAGCCAGGGACAGGCTTCCTACAATGAGCAGTTCTTC. This gives the protein CASSQGQASYNEQFF. The chain links TRBV5-1 to TRBJ2-1; 8 positions agree with TRBD1. The CDR3 consists of 15 residues. Germline CDR1 is SGHRS and CDR2 is YFSETQ. After removal of 4 bases from V and 1 base from J, the junction contained 4 bases not matched to a gene.

The genes are TRBV4-2 and TRBJ1-5, with D perhaps TRBD1 (5 bases). The V gene's germline CDR1 is LGHNA and CDR2 YNFKEQ. This CDR3 has 15 amino acids. V was shortened by 4 bases and J by 8 bases, with 18 bases between the two germline ends. Written as DNA, the CDR3 is TGTGCCAGCAGCCGAACGGGGGACGGCCTGGAGCCCCAGCATTTT. It translates to CASSRTGDGLEPQHF.

Points on this clone: In the same sample, other DNA sequences code for this CDR3. The rearrangement joins TRBV6-5 to TRBJ1-1; no clear D. Per germline, CDR1 MNHEY and CDR2 SVGAGI. There are 13 residues in the CDR3. The V gene lost 5 bases and the J gene lost 5 bases, with 12 bases spanning the gap. CDR3 loop: CASSRGTDTEAFF. In nucleotides, the CDR3 is TGTGCCAGCAGTCGTGGCACTGATACTGAAGCTTTCTTT.

CDR3 amino acids: CASSLQGVGYTF. CDR3 DNA sequence: TGTGCCAGCAGCCTACAGGGGGTCGGCTACACCTTC. The chain couples TRBV7-9 to TRBJ1-2, with 8 bases matching TRBD1. J lost 8 bases, V lost 5 bases, and 4 bases had no gene match. The CDR3 contains 12 residues. Germline V gives CDR1 SEHNR, CDR2 FQNEAQ (reference sequence).

This clone was counted once. V gene TRBV10-3 combines with J gene TRBJ2-5, with TRBD1 matching 10 bases. V lost 7 bases, J lost 2 bases, and 4 bases stayed unmatched. In germline, CDR1 is ENHRY, CDR2 SYGVKD. CDR3 length: 14 residues. This CDR3 reads CAINMGQGQETQYF. The CDR3 region has the DNA TGTGCCATCAATATGGGACAGGGGCAAGAGACCCAGTACTTC.

The chain uses TRBV19 and TRBJ2-2; TRBD2 aligns across 15 bases. CDR1 and CDR2 (germline): LNHDA, SQIVND (reference sequence). The CDR3 loop spans 19 amino acids. With 3 bases clipped from V and 4 bases from J, the junction kept 9 bases outside the gene matches. The CDR3 coding sequence is TGTGCCAGTAGTATTTCTGGACTAGCGGGAGGGCCAGGCACCGGGGAGCTGTTTTTT. This translates into CASSISGLAGGPGTGELFF.

The gene calls are TRBV2 and TRBJ2-3, with D uncertain. The CDR3 contains 14 residues. Germline V lookup: CDR1 SNHLY, CDR2 FYNNEI. V lost 2 bases, J lost 5 bases, and 11 bases lay in between. The CDR3 protein is CASSEPRALDTQYF. The CDR3 DNA reads as TGTGCCAGCAGTGAACCCCGGGCTTTAGATACGCAGTATTTT.

This chain uses TRBV5-4 with TRBJ2-3; D perhaps matches TRBD2 (6 bases). The CDR3 totals 14 residues. The germline V gene encodes CDR1 SGHNT and CDR2 YYREEE (reference sequence). V shed 4 bases and J shed 6 bases, with 15 bases lying between them. The CDR3 loop reads CASSLEGGMDTQYF. The CDR3 bases are TGTGCCAGCAGCCTGGAGGGCGGAATGGATACGCAGTATTTT.

V usage is TRBV6-5 and J usage is TRBJ2-5; 7 nucleotides align to TRBD2. Trimming removed 5 bases from V and 3 bases from J; junction bases left unmatched: 9. Germline CDR1 reads MNHEY; CDR2 reads SVGAGI. CDR3 size: 15 residues. The CDR3 DNA follows: TGTGCCAGCAGTAGAGAACTAGCGTTCAAAGAGACCCAGTACTTC. It translates to CASSRELAFKETQYF.

The chain combines TRBV15 with TRBJ2-6; weak D call: TRBD1 (5 bases). Trimming took 0 bases from V and 2 from J, leaving 11 bases between them. This CDR3 contains 17 residues. Germline CDR1 reads LNHNV; CDR2 reads YYDKDF (reference sequence). The DNA for the CDR3 is TGTGCCACCAGCAGAGATCGTTTAGGGGCTGGGGCCAACGTCCTGACTTTC. It specifies CATSRDRLGAGANVLTF.